The 11 T cell receptor beta chains given below trace back to one sample, sequenced in a study of T cell repertoires in cytomegalovirus infection. From the reads, TCRdb called clonotypes with MiXCR, one entry per CDR3 protein. The data hold nearly 650,000 distinct CDR3 sequences, with approximately 24% observed a single time. Sequenced: CD8+ T cells from PBMCs. Receptor source: a human donor in good health (CMV status not recorded). Some clones in this sample may be carry-over from other donors' samples.

The sample holds a few counts of this clonotype. The rearrangement links TRBV7-8 to TRBJ2-7; no firm D call. The germline V and J ends were trimmed by 1 base and 7 bases, with 11 bases remaining between them. The CDR3 is 13 amino acids. Germline V gene sequence: CDR1 SGHVS, CDR2 FQNEAQ. The CDR3 loop is CASSLGPLLEQYF. The CDR3 DNA sequence: TGTGCCAGCAGCTTAGGGCCTTTATTAGAGCAGTACTTC.

The chain recombines TRBV14 with TRBJ1-6; D might be TRBD1 (6 bases). The CDR3 length is 16 residues. Germline V gene data show CDR1 as SGHDN and CDR2 as FVKESK. V lost 0 bases, J lost 9 bases, and 15 bases lay in between. The CDR3 DNA reads TGTGCCAGCAGCCAAGATCGCCAGGGGTACGGTTCACCCCTCCACTTT. Amino acids: CASSQDRQGYGSPLHF.

This clonotype was seen only a few times. V and J are TRBV28 and TRBJ1-5, with 7 bases identical to TRBD1. Per germline, CDR1 MDHEN and CDR2 SYDVKM. CDR3 length equals 14 residues. The junction had 3 bases not matched to a gene; V was cut back by 0 bases and J by 7 bases. The DNA for the CDR3 is TGTGCCAGCAGTTTATGGCAGGGGGAGCAGCCCCAGCATTTT. Protein product: CASSLWQGEQPQHF.

In its sample, this clonotype was seen a few times. This chain joins TRBV20-1 and TRBJ1-5; 10 nucleotides agree with TRBD1. The V gene end was trimmed by 5 bases and the J gene end by 5 bases; junction bases not matched to a gene: 6. The CDR3 spans 14 residues. Germline CDR1 reads DFQATT; CDR2 reads SNEGSKA (reference sequence). CDR3 protein: CSAGGQGLDQPQHF. CDR3 bases: TGCAGTGCTGGGGGACAGGGGTTGGATCAGCCCCAGCATTTT.

The chain links TRBV6-8 to TRBJ2-4; tentative D call: TRBD1 (6 bases). The CDR3 has 14 amino acids. V was trimmed by 0 bases and J by 6 bases, leaving 9 bases between them. Germline lookup yields CDR1 MNHGY and CDR2 SAAAGT. DNA of the CDR3: TGTGCCAGCAGTTACTCGGACAGTCTAAACATTCAGTACTTC. Translation: CASSYSDSLNIQYF.

V is TRBV4-1 and J is TRBJ1-5; D unclear. The V and J ends lost 0 bases and 6 bases respectively, with 6 bases between them. The CDR3 contains 13 residues. Germline values: CDR1 MGHRA, CDR2 YSYEKL. CDR3 sequence: CASSQDWGQPQHF. CDR3 in DNA: TGCGCCAGCAGCCAAGATTGGGGTCAGCCCCAGCATTTT.

The rearrangement joins TRBV6-2 or TRBV6-3 to TRBJ2-1; 8 nucleotides line up with TRBD1. CDR3 length equals 14 residues. The ends lost 6 bases at V and 6 bases at J; junction bases unmatched: 7. Germline CDR1 reads MNHEY; CDR2 reads SVGEGT. The CDR3 coding sequence is TGTGCCAGCAGATACAGGGGGGACATCAATGAGCAGTTCTTC. Residues: CASRYRGDINEQFF.

The chain uses TRBV15 and TRBJ1-3; tentatively, D is TRBD1 (5 bases). V was shortened by 0 bases and J by 0 bases, with 12 bases between the two germline ends. This CDR3 has 17 amino acids. Germline V gene sequence: CDR1 LNHNV, CDR2 YYDKDF (reference sequence). This chain's CDR3 is CATSRDWMGPSGNTIYF. The DNA of the CDR3 is TGTGCCACCAGCAGAGATTGGATGGGACCCTCTGGAAACACCATATATTTT.

The chain joins TRBV29-1 to TRBJ1-2; D gene unclear. Germline V gene sequence: CDR1 SQVTM, CDR2 ANQGSEA. Trimming shortened V by 7 bases and J by 6 bases, and 12 bases separated the two germline ends. This CDR3 has 11 amino acids. CDR3 in amino acids: CSALKRDGYTF. In DNA, the CDR3 is TGCAGCGCTTTGAAACGGGATGGCTACACCTTC.

This clonotype was seen at least ten times. The V and J genes are TRBV7-9 and TRBJ1-1; D may be TRBD1 (6 bases). Germline CDR1 reads SEHNR; CDR2 reads FQNEAQ (reference sequence). Trimming shortened V by 2 bases and J by 3 bases, and 16 bases separated the two germline ends. The CDR3 loop spans 16 amino acids. The CDR3 nucleotides read TGTGCCAGCAGCTTAATCGGGGGGGCGAGGGACACTGAAGCTTTCTTT. Protein: CASSLIGGARDTEAFF. Full variable domain (outside the CDR3, taken from reference TRBV7-9 and TRBJ1-1): DTGVSQNPRHKITKRGQNVTFRCDPISEHNRLYWYRQTLGQGPEFLTYFQNEAQLEKSRLLSDRFSAERPKGSFSTLEIQRTEQGDSAMYLCASSLIGGARDTEAFFGQGTRLTVV.

The V gene is TRBV5-6, the J gene TRBJ1-2; D unresolved. Between the trimmed V and J ends, which lost 1 base and 4 bases, there was a span of 11 bases. This CDR3 contains 14 residues. Germline V CDR1 and CDR2: SGHDT, YYEEEE. The CDR3 sequence is CASSLNERVYGYTF. DNA for the CDR3: TGTGCCAGCAGCTTGAATGAGAGGGTCTATGGCTACACCTTC. The full variable domain, rest sourced from reference TRBV5-6 and TRBJ1-2, is DAGVTQSPTHLIKTRGQQVTLRCSPKSGHDTVSWYQQALGQGPQFIFQYYEEEERQRGNFPDRFSGHQFPNYSSELNVNALLLGDSALYLCASSLNERVYGYTFGSGTRLTVV.